This T cell receptor (beta chain) was identified during a study of blood T cell repertoires in COVID-19. Germline V CDR1 and CDR2: SGHRS, YFSETQ. After removal of 3 bases from V and 4 bases from J, the junction contained 7 bases not matched to a gene. The CDR3 is made up of 15 amino acids. This clone came up once. Original data processing: Estimates of nucleated cell counts were drawn from the amplification of reference gene primers. This table comes from immunoSEQ multiplex PCR, and its TCRdb copy is limited to in-frame clones, with some not included. Clonal size and the V and J genes are those of that table, whereas D and trimming came from the DNA. The data show roughly 210,000 clones, with around four fifths seen just once and 8% to 11% held by the top ten.

The source of this sequence is a woman older than 75 with COVID-19, enrolled during active disease. The chain joins TRBV5-1 to TRBJ1-3; 7 bases are shared with TRBD1. The specimen sequenced was peripheral blood. The CDR3 DNA reads TGCGCCAGCAGCTCCACAGGGGCGAGGGGAAACACCATATATTTT. Translating gives CASSSTGARGNTIYF. Drawing the rest from reference TRBV5-1 and TRBJ1-3, the complete variable domain is KAGVTQTPRYLIKTRGQQVTLSCSPISGHRSVSWYQQTPGQGLQFLFEYFSETQRNKGNFPGRFSGRQFSNSRSEMNVSTLELGDSALYLCASSSTGARGNTIYFGEGSWLTVV.